Included here is one T cell receptor (beta chain) sequence, with context. This CDR3 spans 14 amino acids. The germline V gene has CDR1 SQVTM and CDR2 ANQGSEA. V shed 7 bases and J 5 bases; nucleotides not matched to a gene: 12. These data originate in a study of blood T cell repertoires in COVID-19. Profiled with immunoSEQ multiplex PCR; TCRdb holds only in-frame clones, not every one. The sample includes some 210,000 clones, approximately 88% of them seen just once. The TCR sequence derives from a man between 18 and 35 years old with acute COVID-19. The chain has TRBV29-1 and TRBJ2-7; 9 nucleotides align to TRBD1. Sequencing used PBMCs or T cells enriched from blood (not recorded which). The CDR3: CSAQGGDRENEQYF. The CDR3 DNA reads TGCAGCGCTCAAGGGGGGGACAGGGAAAACGAGCAGTACTTC.